The present entry profiles one T cell receptor beta chain with its context. Germline values: CDR1 PRHDT, CDR2 FYEKMQ (reference sequence). With 1 base removed from V and 4 bases from J, the gap between germline ends came to 9 bases. CDR3 length: 14 residues. This sample stems from a study of blood T cell repertoires in COVID-19. Study as a whole: Sites in the United States, Italy and Spain provided acute and convalescent COVID-19 samples.

The method was immunoSEQ multiplex PCR; TCRdb's version includes in-frame clones alone and lacks a portion of them. The sample yields 200,000 to 250,000 clones, roughly 84% seen once. This TCR derives from a woman aged 40 to 55 who had recovered from COVID-19. The sample comprised peripheral blood. The chain carries TRBV13 and TRBJ2-3; the D gene is possibly TRBD2 (5 bases). The CDR3 nucleotides read TGTGCCAGCAGCTTAGAAGGGAGTCCAGATACGCAGTATTTT. This codes for CASSLEGSPDTQYF.